The T cell receptor (beta chain) described here comes from a study of OX40 agonist ivuxolimab in advanced cancers. General study results and limits: Some of the nonresponding patients also showed low levels of normalized T-cell clonal expansion. Expanded peripheral T cell antigen specificity was not determined.

On this clone: The antigen is undetermined.

Clones were sequenced by immunoSEQ multiplex PCR, and TCRdb holds only the in-frame ones, with some missing. In the table there are about 58,000 clones, roughly 86% of which are singletons. The CDR3 length is 16 residues. The germline V gene has CDR1 GTSNPN and CDR2 SVGIG (reference sequence). V shed 2 bases and J shed 0 bases, with 16 bases lying between them. This receptor was identified in an adult with an advanced solid tumor such as melanoma, head and neck, liver or kidney cancer. The rearrangement joins TRBV30 to TRBJ1-1; D gene ambiguous. Here the sequenced sample was CD4+ or CD8+ T cells sorted from blood, taken in a trial of the OX40 agonist ivuxolimab. The chain's CDR3 is CAWSPRFNRVNTEAFF. CDR3 sequence (DNA): TGTGCCTGGAGTCCCCGATTTAACCGGGTGAACACTGAAGCTTTCTTT.